This TCR beta chain was captured by sequencing in a study of blood T cell repertoires in COVID-19. Turning to the study itself: COVID-19 samples, acute and convalescent, were from the United States, Italy and Spain. In each case, the material was cDNA or gDNA derived from T cells, B-cell-depleted T cells, or PBMCs.

CDR1 is SGDLS and CDR2 is YYNGEE in the germline V gene. This CDR3 comprises 14 residues. The V end lost 0 bases, the J end lost 7 bases, and 13 bases lay between the germline ends. Original data processing: Quantification of nucleated cells was approximated via reference gene primer amplification. Produced via immunoSEQ multiplex PCR; TCRdb's table is partial and in-frame only. V, J and clone size were drawn from that table, and D and trimming were deduced from the DNA. The data show 130,000 to 150,000 clones, 88% seen once. Sequencing was done on a sample of peripheral blood. This chain connects TRBV9 to TRBJ1-1, with TRBD1 as a possible D gene (5 bases). The clonotype comes from a human donor in a cohort sampled during active COVID-19. CDR3 bases: TGTGCCAGCAGCGTAGTAGGGGCCGGGAGTGAAGCTTTCTTT. It specifies CASSVVGAGSEAFF.